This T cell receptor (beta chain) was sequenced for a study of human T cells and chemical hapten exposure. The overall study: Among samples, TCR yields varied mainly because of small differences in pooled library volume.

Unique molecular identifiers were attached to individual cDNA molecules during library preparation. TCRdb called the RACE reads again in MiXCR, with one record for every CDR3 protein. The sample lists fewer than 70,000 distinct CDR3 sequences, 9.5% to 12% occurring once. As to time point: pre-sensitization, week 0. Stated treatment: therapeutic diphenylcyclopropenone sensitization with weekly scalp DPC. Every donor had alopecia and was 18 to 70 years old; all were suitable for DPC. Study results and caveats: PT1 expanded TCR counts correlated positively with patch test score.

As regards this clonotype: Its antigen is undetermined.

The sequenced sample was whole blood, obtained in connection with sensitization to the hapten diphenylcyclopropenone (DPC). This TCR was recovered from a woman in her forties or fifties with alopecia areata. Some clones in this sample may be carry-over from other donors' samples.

The CDR3 DNA reads as TGTGCCAGCTCCTCCCCCGGGACTAGCGGGAGGGCCTACGAGCAGTACTTC. Its protein is CASSSPGTSGRAYEQYF. This chain links TRBV28 with TRBJ2-7; 16 bases align to TRBD2. This CDR3 contains 17 residues. V dropped 8 bases and J dropped 2; count of bases not matched to a gene: 9. From germline, CDR1 is MDHEN and CDR2 SYDVKM.